This entry lists 9 T cell receptor beta chains sequenced from one sample in a study of sequential checkpoint blockade in melanoma. Treatment of the sample: randomized to nivolumab then ipilimumab (arm A) or the reverse (arm B). Some clones are missing from TCRdb's copy, which holds only in-frame ones; the method was immunoSEQ multiplex PCR. In the table there are about 38,000 clones, roughly 88% of which are singletons. The source was CD8+ T cells sorted from blood (inferred from file names), collected from a patient given nivolumab and ipilimumab in sequence. The source of these receptors is a human donor with melanoma.

CDR3 sequence reads: CASSPIWLETTYNEQFF. DNA of the CDR3: TGTGCCAGCAGCCCAATTTGGTTGGAAACTACCTACAATGAGCAGTTCTTC. The chain couples TRBV5-4 to TRBJ2-1; D is unclear. Germline assignment: CDR1 SGHNT and CDR2 YYREEE (reference sequence). With 4 bases removed from V and 2 bases from J, the gap between germline ends came to 19 bases. This CDR3 is built from 17 residues. The complete variable domain, with remaining parts taken from reference TRBV5-4 and TRBJ2-1, reads ETGVTQSPTHLIKTRGQQVTLRCSSQSGHNTVSWYQQALGQGPQFIFQYYREEENGRGNFPPRFSGLQFPNYSSELNVNALELDDSALYLCASSPIWLETTYNEQFFGPGTRLTVL.

This clone was detected only once. The chain uses TRBV4-1 and TRBJ2-2; 12 nucleotides line up with TRBD2. The V gene end was trimmed by 3 bases and the J gene end by 6 bases; junction bases not matched to a gene: 8. The V gene's germline CDR1 is MGHRA and CDR2 YSYEKL. The CDR3 loop spans 17 amino acids. In DNA form, the CDR3 reads TGCGCCAGCAGCCATCTAGCGGGAGGGCCTGGTCCCGGGGAGCTGTTTTTT. Translation: CASSHLAGGPGPGELFF.

The table lists this clone with a count of one. This chain connects TRBV15 to TRBJ1-1; the D is unclear. CDR1 and CDR2 from the germline V gene are LNHNV and YYDKDF (reference sequence). This CDR3 has 15 residues. The V gene lost 5 bases and the J gene lost 0 bases, with 13 bases spanning the gap. The CDR3, as DNA: TGTGCCACCAGCTCCCGTGGCGGAATGAACACTGAAGCTTTCTTT. Its translation: CATSSRGGMNTEAFF.

This clone appeared a single time. This chain connects TRBV5-6 to TRBJ2-7; D is possibly TRBD1 (6 bases). Trimming took 3 bases from V and 0 from J, leaving 13 bases between them. Per the germline V gene, CDR1 is SGHDT and CDR2 is YYEEEE. The CDR3 runs 15 residues. CDR3 nucleotide sequence: TGTGCCAGCAGCTACCGGGACATCCTCTCCTACGAGCAGTACTTC. As protein: CASSYRDILSYEQYF.

The chain links TRBV4-2 to TRBJ2-7; TRBD2 is a possible D gene (5 bases). V lost 4 bases to trimming and J lost 4 bases, with 11 bases between them. CDR3 length equals 13 residues. Germline lookup yields CDR1 LGHNA and CDR2 YNFKEQ. The CDR3 DNA is TGTGCCAGCAGCCCGGGGAACCCGTACGAGCAGTACTTC. It translates to CASSPGNPYEQYF.

CDR3 amino acids: CASSLIEEGRTEAFF. The CDR3 coding sequence is TGTGCCAGCAGCTTAATAGAGGAGGGAAGAACTGAAGCTTTCTTT. This sequence joins TRBV7-9 and TRBJ1-1; no clear D gene. Germline-derived CDR1 and CDR2 are SEHNR and FQNEAQ (reference sequence). The CDR3 contains 15 residues. Trimming took 2 bases from V and 5 from J, leaving 15 bases between them.

This chain connects TRBV30 to TRBJ2-1; perhaps TRBD2 as D (6 bases). Trimming took off 6 bases at V and 5 bases at J, with 17 bases between the two ends. Germline CDR1 and CDR2: GTSNPN and SVGIG (reference sequence). The CDR3 spans 14 residues. CDR3 nucleotides: TGTGCCTGTGACCTTTCGGGAGCCCACAATGAGCAGTTCTTC. Translated, it gives CACDLSGAHNEQFF.

The V gene is TRBV20-1, the J gene TRBJ1-4, with no clear D. In germline, CDR1 is DFQATT, CDR2 SNEGSKA (reference sequence). The length of the CDR3 is 11 residues. V shed 3 bases and J shed 8 bases, with 7 bases lying between them. CDR3 DNA sequence: TGCAGTGCTAGGGAGGGCGAAAAACTGTTTTTT. Residues: CSAREGEKLFF.

The chain is built from TRBV15 and TRBJ2-7; 9 positions match TRBD1. Germline V gives CDR1 LNHNV, CDR2 YYDKDF (reference sequence). This CDR3 spans 14 amino acids. The V gene end was trimmed by 3 bases and the J gene end by 3 bases; junction bases not matched to a gene: 3. The chain's CDR3 is CATSRDRGLYEQYV. In nucleotides, the CDR3 is TGTGCCACCAGCAGGGACAGGGGTCTCTACGAGCAGTACGTC.